Listed below are T cell receptor beta chains from one sample, sequenced in a study of blood T cell repertoires in COVID-19. Sequencing was performed with immunoSEQ multiplex PCR; in TCRdb, only in-frame clones are kept and a portion is missing. The sample consists of around 110,000 clones, 70% to 90% of them appearing once. Sequenced sample: peripheral blood. The source of these receptors is a man aged 35 to 55 with acute or convalescent COVID-19. Both conserved end residues are part of each CDR3. The D gene is left open where the match is weak. Not all rows give a size; the values are once, few, many and, for expanded clones, a class.

clone size: -; J gene: TRBJ1-2; D gene: TRBD1; V gene: TRBV30; CDR3 DNA: TGTGCCTGGAGTGTCGAGACAGGGAACTATGGCTACACCTTC; CDR3 protein: CAWSVETGNYGYTF
clone size: -; J gene: TRBJ2-7; D gene: TRBD1; V gene: TRBV7-6; CDR3 DNA: TGTGCCAGCAGTCCCGGACAGGGAGGCTACGAGCAGTACTTC; CDR3 protein: CASSPGQGGYEQYF
clone size: -; J gene: TRBJ2-1; D gene: -; V gene: TRBV11-3; CDR3 DNA: TGTGCCAGCAGCTTGAGGGGGAATTCCTACAATGAGCAGTTCTTC; CDR3 protein: CASSLRGNSYNEQFF
clone size: -; J gene: TRBJ1-2; D gene: -; V gene: TRBV30; CDR3 DNA: TGTGCCTGGAGTGCGCGACTATTTTCTGGCTACACCTTC; CDR3 protein: CAWSARLFSGYTF
clone size: -; J gene: TRBJ2-7; D gene: -; V gene: TRBV7-2; CDR3 DNA: TGTGCCAGCAGCTTAGCCCTGGAGCAGTACTTC; CDR3 protein: CASSLALEQYF
clone size: -; J gene: TRBJ2-2; D gene: TRBD1; V gene: TRBV5-1; CDR3 DNA: TGCGCCAGCAGCTTCTATGGACAGGGAGGAACCGGGGAGCTGTTTTTT; CDR3 protein: CASSFYGQGGTGELFF
clone size: -; J gene: TRBJ1-5; D gene: -; V gene: TRBV5-5; CDR3 DNA: TGTGCCAGCTGCAAGGGGGATAGCAATCAGCCCCAGCATTTT; CDR3 protein: CASCKGDSNQPQHF
clone size: -; J gene: TRBJ2-6; D gene: -; V gene: TRBV5-5; CDR3 DNA: TGTGCCAGCAGCTCAATCTCGGGGGGCGTAGGGGCCAACGTCCTGACTTTC; CDR3 protein: CASSSISGGVGANVLTF
clone size: -; J gene: TRBJ1-1; D gene: -; V gene: TRBV9; CDR3 DNA: TGTGCCAGCAGCGTAGTGGGGGCGAACACTGAAGCTTTCTTT; CDR3 protein: CASSVVGANTEAFF
clone size: -; J gene: TRBJ2-1; D gene: TRBD2; V gene: TRBV19; CDR3 DNA: TGTGCCAGTACCAACGGGGGGGCATCTTACAATGAGCAGTTCTTC; CDR3 protein: CASTNGGASYNEQFF
clone size: -; J gene: TRBJ1-1; D gene: -; V gene: TRBV5-8; CDR3 DNA: TGTGCCAGCAGCCTTTTAGGGGTGAACACTGAAGCTTTCTTT; CDR3 protein: CASSLLGVNTEAFF
clone size: few; J gene: TRBJ2-7; D gene: TRBD2; V gene: TRBV18; CDR3 DNA: TGTGCCAGCTCACTTAGCGGGAGCTACGAGCAGTACTTC; CDR3 protein: CASSLSGSYEQYF
clone size: -; J gene: TRBJ2-5; D gene: TRBD1; V gene: TRBV3-1/TRBV3-2; CDR3 DNA: TGTGCCAGCAGCCAAGATATTCGGTACGGGACAGAAGAGACCCAGTACTTC; CDR3 protein: CASSQDIRYGTEETQYF
clone size: -; J gene: TRBJ2-5; D gene: -; V gene: TRBV5-4; CDR3 DNA: TGTGCCAGCAGCTTGTCGGCGGGATGGGAGACCCAGTACTTC; CDR3 protein: CASSLSAGWETQYF
clone size: once; J gene: TRBJ1-1; D gene: -; V gene: TRBV23-1; CDR3 DNA: TGCGCCAGCAGTCAATCGGGTTGTGGCAGGGGTTTCTTAAACACTGAAGCTTTCTTT; CDR3 protein: CASSQSGCGRGFLNTEAFF
clone size: -; J gene: TRBJ2-5; D gene: -; V gene: TRBV6-2/TRBV6-3; CDR3 DNA: TGTGCCAGCAGTACAATAAACCAAGAGACCCAGTACTTC; CDR3 protein: CASSTINQETQYF
clone size: -; J gene: TRBJ2-5; D gene: -; V gene: TRBV11-1; CDR3 DNA: TGTGCCAGCAGCTTAAATCTTCAGGGTCAAGAGACCCAGTACTTC; CDR3 protein: CASSLNLQGQETQYF
clone size: -; J gene: TRBJ2-5; D gene: TRBD2; V gene: TRBV9; CDR3 DNA: TGTGCCAGCAGCGATCCGGGGGGTCCTCTGGAGACCCAGTACTTC; CDR3 protein: CASSDPGGPLETQYF
clone size: -; J gene: TRBJ2-5; D gene: TRBD2; V gene: TRBV19; CDR3 DNA: TGTGCCAGTAACTTGGGACTAGCGGGAGGGACCCAGTACTTC; CDR3 protein: CASNLGLAGGTQYF
clone size: -; J gene: TRBJ2-2; D gene: TRBD2; V gene: TRBV4-1; CDR3 DNA: TGCGCCAGCAGCCAAGCATTTGACCAGCGGGAGAACACCGGGGAGCTGTTTTTT; CDR3 protein: CASSQAFDQRENTGELFF
clone size: few; J gene: TRBJ1-3; D gene: -; V gene: TRBV4-2; CDR3 DNA: TGTGCCAGCAGCCAAGGCAGGGATGGCGGAAACACCATATATTTT; CDR3 protein: CASSQGRDGGNTIYF
clone size: -; J gene: TRBJ1-1; D gene: TRBD1; V gene: TRBV30; CDR3 DNA: TGTGCCTGGAGTGAGGGGGCGCGGGCTTTCTTT; CDR3 protein: CAWSEGARAFF
clone size: once; J gene: TRBJ1-2; D gene: -; V gene: TRBV3-1/TRBV3-2; CDR3 DNA: TGTGCCAGCAGCCAAGGGGCAACTAACTATGGCTACACCTTC; CDR3 protein: CASSQGATNYGYTF
clone size: -; J gene: TRBJ2-4; D gene: -; V gene: TRBV19; CDR3 DNA: TGTGCCAGTAGTATTGGCGGATCAGGGACTGGAAACATTCAGTACTTC; CDR3 protein: CASSIGGSGTGNIQYF
clone size: -; J gene: TRBJ1-1; D gene: TRBD1; V gene: TRBV29-1; CDR3 DNA: TGCAGCGGGTACCGGGACAGACAGAACACTGAAGCTTTCTTT; CDR3 protein: CSGYRDRQNTEAFF
clone size: -; J gene: TRBJ1-2; D gene: -; V gene: TRBV7-2; CDR3 DNA: TGTGCCAGCAGCTTGAGACAGAGACACTATGGCTACACCTTC; CDR3 protein: CASSLRQRHYGYTF
clone size: -; J gene: TRBJ2-1; D gene: TRBD2; V gene: TRBV2; CDR3 DNA: TGTGCCAGCAGCGGGACTAACCTACTCTACAATGAGCAGTTCTTC; CDR3 protein: CASSGTNLLYNEQFF
clone size: -; J gene: TRBJ1-4; D gene: -; V gene: TRBV2; CDR3 DNA: TGTGCCAGCAGTGTGGCGGAAACAACTAATGAAAAACTGTTTTTT; CDR3 protein: CASSVAETTNEKLFF
clone size: -; J gene: TRBJ1-2; D gene: -; V gene: TRBV19; CDR3 DNA: TGTGCCAGTAGCCCCCGACAGTCCACTAACTATGGCTACACCTTC; CDR3 protein: CASSPRQSTNYGYTF
clone size: -; J gene: TRBJ1-3; D gene: -; V gene: TRBV27; CDR3 DNA: TGTGCCAGCAAGGAGATCTCGGGTCGAAACACCATATATTTT; CDR3 protein: CASKEISGRNTIYF
clone size: few; J gene: TRBJ2-2; D gene: -; V gene: TRBV3-1/TRBV3-2; CDR3 DNA: TGTGCCAGCAGCCAACTCGGCGGGGAGCTGTTTTTT; CDR3 protein: CASSQLGGELFF
clone size: -; J gene: TRBJ1-1; D gene: -; V gene: TRBV5-7; CDR3 DNA: TGTGCCAGCAGCTTGGTAACAGGGAACACAGCTTTCTTT; CDR3 protein: CASSLVTGNTAFF
clone size: many; J gene: TRBJ1-6; D gene: -; V gene: TRBV3-1/TRBV3-2; CDR3 DNA: TGTGCCAGCAGCCAGCTTGGTCAGAATTCACCCCTCCACTTT; CDR3 protein: CASSQLGQNSPLHF
clone size: -; J gene: TRBJ1-5; D gene: -; V gene: TRBV5-5; CDR3 DNA: TGTGCCAGCAGCTTGGCTCCGGACAGTGGGCAGCCCCAGCATTTT; CDR3 protein: CASSLAPDSGQPQHF
clone size: -; J gene: TRBJ2-3; D gene: TRBD2; V gene: TRBV30; CDR3 DNA: TGTGCCTGGAGTGGCAGCGGGGGGGCCCCAGATACGCAGTATTTT; CDR3 protein: CAWSGSGGAPDTQYF
clone size: -; J gene: TRBJ2-1; D gene: -; V gene: TRBV5-1; CDR3 DNA: TGCGCCAGCAGCTTGGATACGACACCTTACAATGAGCAGTTCTTC; CDR3 protein: CASSLDTTPYNEQFF
clone size: -; J gene: TRBJ1-2; D gene: -; V gene: TRBV11-1; CDR3 DNA: TGTGCCAGCAGCTTAACAGCTTCTAACTATGGCTACACCTTC; CDR3 protein: CASSLTASNYGYTF
clone size: -; J gene: TRBJ1-1; D gene: TRBD1; V gene: TRBV7-9; CDR3 DNA: TGTGCCAGCAGGACCACAGGGGTCCCGAACACTGAAGCTTTCTTT; CDR3 protein: CASRTTGVPNTEAFF
clone size: -; J gene: TRBJ1-2; D gene: -; V gene: TRBV5-8; CDR3 DNA: TGTGCCAGCAACCCCTACCCTGGCGGAGCTAACTATGGCTACACCTTC; CDR3 protein: CASNPYPGGANYGYTF
clone size: -; J gene: TRBJ2-3; D gene: TRBD2; V gene: TRBV19; CDR3 DNA: TGTGCCAGTAGACCTAACTTGGCGGGGGATGACACAGATACGCAGTATTTT; CDR3 protein: CASRPNLAGDDTDTQYF
clone size: once; J gene: TRBJ1-1; D gene: TRBD1; V gene: TRBV19; CDR3 DNA: TGTGCCAGTAGTATCGCCACAGGGGGCGAGGCTGAAGCTTTCTTT; CDR3 protein: CASSIATGGEAEAFF
clone size: -; J gene: TRBJ1-1; D gene: TRBD1; V gene: TRBV7-2; CDR3 DNA: TGTGCCAGCAGTTATACAGGGGGCAGAGCTTTCTTT; CDR3 protein: CASSYTGGRAFF
clone size: -; J gene: TRBJ2-5; D gene: -; V gene: TRBV18; CDR3 DNA: TGTGCCAGCTCACCAACCCGGGAGACCCAGTACTTC; CDR3 protein: CASSPTRETQYF
clone size: -; J gene: TRBJ2-2; D gene: -; V gene: TRBV9; CDR3 DNA: TGTGCCAGCAGCCTACAGTTCGCGAACACCGGGGAGCTGTTTTTT; CDR3 protein: CASSLQFANTGELFF
clone size: -; J gene: TRBJ1-6; D gene: TRBD1; V gene: TRBV5-6; CDR3 DNA: TGTGCCAGCAGCCCGAGGACAGGGGGAGATTCACCCCTCCACTTT; CDR3 protein: CASSPRTGGDSPLHF
clone size: -; J gene: TRBJ1-2; D gene: TRBD1; V gene: TRBV2; CDR3 DNA: TGTGCCAGCACTAACAGGGGACTCTATGGCTACACCTTC; CDR3 protein: CASTNRGLYGYTF
clone size: once; J gene: TRBJ1-5; D gene: -; V gene: TRBV19; CDR3 DNA: TGTGCCAGTAGTAACCACGGACACAATCAGCCCCAGCATTTT; CDR3 protein: CASSNHGHNQPQHF
clone size: -; J gene: TRBJ1-6; D gene: -; V gene: TRBV12-3/TRBV12-4; CDR3 DNA: TGTGCCAGCAGTCAACAGGGTAGCTCACCCCTCCACTTT; CDR3 protein: CASSQQGSSPLHF
clone size: -; J gene: TRBJ2-7; D gene: TRBD1; V gene: TRBV5-8; CDR3 DNA: TGTGCCAGCAGCTTGTTCCGGACAGGGGATTTCTCCGAGCAGTACTTC; CDR3 protein: CASSLFRTGDFSEQYF
clone size: -; J gene: TRBJ1-1; D gene: TRBD1; V gene: TRBV11-2; CDR3 DNA: TGTGCCAGCAGTTCTACAGGGGGGAACACTGAAGCTTTCTTT; CDR3 protein: CASSSTGGNTEAFF
clone size: -; J gene: TRBJ1-2; D gene: TRBD1; V gene: TRBV5-1; CDR3 DNA: TGCGCCAGCAGCCCCCTAGGACAGGGCTATGGCTACACCTTC; CDR3 protein: CASSPLGQGYGYTF
clone size: -; J gene: TRBJ2-1; D gene: -; V gene: TRBV4-1; CDR3 DNA: TGCGCCAGCAGCCAAGATTTCCTCGGTCTCTACTACAATGAGCAGTTCTTC; CDR3 protein: CASSQDFLGLYYNEQFF
clone size: -; J gene: TRBJ1-6; D gene: TRBD1; V gene: TRBV7-2; CDR3 DNA: TGTGCCAGCAGCTCCCGACAGGGGGATCGTTCACCCCTCCACTTT; CDR3 protein: CASSSRQGDRSPLHF
clone size: once; J gene: TRBJ1-2; D gene: -; V gene: TRBV9; CDR3 DNA: TGTGCCAGCAGCGTAGATGAGGGTAACTATGGCTACACCTTC; CDR3 protein: CASSVDEGNYGYTF
clone size: -; J gene: TRBJ1-2; D gene: -; V gene: TRBV7-9; CDR3 DNA: TGTGCCAGCAGCTTAAGCGGTAGGGATGGCTACACCTTC; CDR3 protein: CASSLSGRDGYTF
clone size: -; J gene: TRBJ2-5; D gene: -; V gene: TRBV19; CDR3 DNA: TGTGCCAGTAGTATTAATGGGGGCAGCCAAGAGACCCAGTACTTC; CDR3 protein: CASSINGGSQETQYF
clone size: -; J gene: TRBJ2-1; D gene: -; V gene: TRBV19; CDR3 DNA: TGTGCCAGTAGTATGCGGAGCGGGCCTGCCTACAATGAGCAGTTCTTC; CDR3 protein: CASSMRSGPAYNEQFF